Below, 17 T cell receptor beta chains from the same sample are listed, as sequenced in a study of blood T cell repertoires in COVID-19. Only in-frame clones appear in the TCRdb table, and some are missing; sequencing was by immunoSEQ multiplex PCR. The sample holds roughly 300,000 clones, 70% to 90% seen once. The sequenced sample was PBMCs or T cells enriched from blood (not recorded which). These receptors were obtained from a woman younger than 45 who had recovered from COVID-19.

The rearrangement links TRBV5-4 to TRBJ1-2; perhaps TRBD1 as D (6 bases). Trimming shortened V by 4 bases and J by 4 bases, and 17 bases separated the two germline ends. The CDR3 has 15 amino acids. Germline CDR1 reads SGHNT; CDR2 reads YYREEE (reference sequence). In nucleotides, the CDR3 is TGTGCCAGCAGCGAGAAGACAGGACCCTCCTATGGCTACACCTTC. Its protein product is CASSEKTGPSYGYTF.

The chain combines TRBV6-1 with TRBJ2-7; 11 bases agree with TRBD2. This CDR3 is built from 15 residues. Per germline, CDR1 MNHNS and CDR2 SASEGT. J gave up 1 base and V 2 bases, and 1 base lay outside the gene matches. The CDR3 is CASSERTSGSYEQYF. The DNA for the CDR3 is TGTGCCAGCAGTGAAAGGACTAGCGGGTCCTACGAGCAGTACTTC.

The chain employs TRBV6-5 and TRBJ1-3, with 8 bases lining up with TRBD1. The V and J ends lost 0 bases and 1 base, in that order; junction bases with no gene match: 2. This CDR3 is built from 16 residues. Germline CDR1 reads MNHEY; CDR2 reads SVGAGI. The CDR3 DNA reads as TGTGCCAGCAGTTACTCGACAGGGGCGTCTGGAAACACCATATATTTT. Amino acids: CASSYSTGASGNTIYF.

The genes are TRBV25-1 and TRBJ2-1; D may be TRBD1 (6 bases). This CDR3 has 15 residues. From germline, CDR1 is MGHDK and CDR2 SYGVNS. V lost 3 bases and J lost 1, with 10 bases in between. The CDR3 DNA follows: TGTGCCAGCAGTGAGCACAGGGTATCCTACAATGAGCAGTTCTTC. As protein: CASSEHRVSYNEQFF.

The chain uses TRBV5-1 and TRBJ2-3; 10 positions agree with TRBD2. The CDR3 covers 15 residues. Unmatched junction bases numbered 8, after V lost 4 bases and J lost 6 bases. The germline V gene encodes CDR1 SGHRS and CDR2 YFSETQ. This CDR3 is CASSGLAAPRDTQYF. In nucleotides, the CDR3 is TGCGCCAGCAGCGGACTAGCGGCCCCCCGGGATACGCAGTATTTT.

This clone was observed once. The gene calls are TRBV5-1 and TRBJ1-3, with TRBD1 as a possible D gene (5 bases). Per the germline V gene, CDR1 is SGHRS and CDR2 is YFSETQ. With 1 base removed from V and 1 base from J, the gap between germline ends came to 15 bases. This CDR3 contains 17 residues. For the CDR3, the DNA is TGCGCCAGCAGCTTGATGGGGACTCGTTCTTCTGGAAACACCATATATTTT. Translating gives CASSLMGTRSSGNTIYF.

The rearrangement uses TRBV18 and TRBJ2-3, with no clear D. CDR3 length: 13 amino acids. Looked up from germline, CDR1 is KGHSH and CDR2 is LQKENI. Trimming removed 9 bases at V and 0 bases at J, with 10 bases between. CDR3 region: CASTPSSTDTQYF. The CDR3 region has the DNA TGTGCCAGTACACCTTCGAGCACAGATACGCAGTATTTT.

V and J are TRBV19 and TRBJ1-2; tentatively, D is TRBD1 (6 bases). V lost 7 bases and J 2 bases, leaving 17 bases between the germline ends. The CDR3 length is 15 residues. CDR1 LNHDA and CDR2 SQIVND come from the germline V gene (reference sequence). DNA of the CDR3: TGTGCCAGTAACCCCGGACAGCGAGGGAACTATGGCTACACCTTC. Amino acids: CASNPGQRGNYGYTF.

This chain connects TRBV19 to TRBJ1-2; D is possibly TRBD1 (6 bases). CDR3 length: 14 residues. The germline V gene encodes CDR1 LNHDA and CDR2 SQIVND (reference sequence). With 4 bases removed from V and 4 bases from J, the gap between germline ends came to 13 bases. As DNA, the CDR3 is TGTGCCAGTAGTAGGACAGCAAATTTCTATGGCTACACCTTC. Translating it yields CASSRTANFYGYTF.

The rearrangement links TRBV9 to TRBJ2-7, with TRBD1 as a possible D gene (5 bases). Germline values: CDR1 SGDLS, CDR2 YYNGEE. Trimming pared 4 bases from V and 0 bases from J, leaving 17 bases between. The CDR3 length is 16 residues. CDR3 bases: TGTGCCAGCAGCCCCCGCCAGGGTGGGTTCTCCTACGAGCAGTACTTC. It translates to CASSPRQGGFSYEQYF.

The chain combines TRBV6-2 or TRBV6-3 with TRBJ1-1; maybe TRBD1 (5 bases). This CDR3 region has 18 residues. Germline values: CDR1 MNHEY, CDR2 SVGEGT. Trimming left V 2 bases short and J 0 bases short, with 19 bases between. The CDR3 region is CASSYRGSGVMLNTEAFF. CDR3 nucleotides: TGTGCCAGCAGTTACAGAGGTTCGGGGGTTATGCTGAACACTGAAGCTTTCTTT.

The chain couples TRBV28 to TRBJ1-6; D call uncertain. V was trimmed by 5 bases and J by 7 bases, leaving 6 bases between them. This CDR3 comprises 12 residues. CDR1 MDHEN and CDR2 SYDVKM come from the germline V gene. CDR3: CASSPQNSPLHF. CDR3 coding DNA: TGTGCCAGCAGTCCCCAGAATTCACCCCTCCACTTT.

This chain joins TRBV5-1 and TRBJ1-2, with TRBD1 matching 7 bases. There are 19 residues in the CDR3. Per germline, CDR1 SGHRS and CDR2 YFSETQ. J lost 4 bases, V lost 4 bases, and 22 bases had no gene match. CDR3 loop: CASSRNLGNGQALPYGYTF. In DNA, the CDR3 is TGCGCCAGCAGCCGTAACCTGGGGAACGGACAGGCCCTACCCTATGGCTACACCTTC.

This clone has only a few counts. The chain employs TRBV5-6 and TRBJ1-1; D may be TRBD1 (6 bases). The CDR3 is 14 residues long. CDR1 is SGHDT and CDR2 is YYEEEE in the germline V gene. Trimming took 0 bases from V and 6 from J, leaving 12 bases between them. CDR3: CASSLARRGPEAFF. The CDR3 region has the DNA TGTGCCAGCAGCTTGGCCCGCAGGGGCCCTGAAGCTTTCTTT.

The chain couples TRBV5-1 to TRBJ1-1; 8 positions match TRBD1. The length of the CDR3 is 16 residues. Germline V gene lookup returns CDR1 SGHRS and CDR2 YFSETQ. V lost 5 bases, J lost 5 bases, and 14 bases stayed unmatched. CDR3 in amino acids: CASRLDRGTLGTEAFF. In DNA form, the CDR3 reads TGCGCCAGCAGGCTCGACAGGGGAACCCTGGGAACTGAAGCTTTCTTT.

This chain joins TRBV3-1 (or the pseudogene TRBV3-2) and TRBJ1-2; 7 positions match TRBD1. Losses at the gene ends were 4 bases for V and 0 bases for J; bases not matched to a gene: 14. Germline CDR1 reads LGHDT; CDR2 reads YNNKEL (reference sequence). This CDR3 has 18 residues. CDR3 DNA sequence: TGTGCCAGCAGCCTTGGGAGACAGGGCCACTATACTAACTATGGCTACACCTTC. It codes for CASSLGRQGHYTNYGYTF.

V usage is TRBV7-9 and J usage is TRBJ1-4; 10 bases are a match to TRBD1. Looked up from germline, CDR1 is SEHNR and CDR2 is FQNEAQ (reference sequence). The trim removed 5 bases at V and 3 bases at J, leaving 6 bases unmatched. This CDR3 region has 16 residues. This CDR3 reads CASSQTGGLANEKLFF. Written as DNA, the CDR3 is TGTGCCAGCAGCCAGACAGGGGGCTTAGCTAATGAAAAACTGTTTTTT.